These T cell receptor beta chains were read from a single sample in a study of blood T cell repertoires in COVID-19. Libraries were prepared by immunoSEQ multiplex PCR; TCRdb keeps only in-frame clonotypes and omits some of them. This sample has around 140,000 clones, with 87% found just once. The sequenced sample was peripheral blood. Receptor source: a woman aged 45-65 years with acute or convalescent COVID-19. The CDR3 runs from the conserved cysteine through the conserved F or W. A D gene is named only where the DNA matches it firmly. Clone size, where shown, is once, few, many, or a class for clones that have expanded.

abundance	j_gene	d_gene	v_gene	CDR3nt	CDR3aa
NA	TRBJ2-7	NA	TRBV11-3	TGTGCCAGCAGCTTAGAGGCGGTATCCGAGCAGTACTTC	CASSLEAVSEQYF
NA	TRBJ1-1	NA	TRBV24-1	TGTGCCACCAGTGATTTGGGGAGGGCTGAAGCTTTCTTT	CATSDLGRAEAFF
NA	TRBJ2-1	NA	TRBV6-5	TGTGCCAGCATCCTATCCGGGCCAGGGGACAATGAGCAGTTCTTC	CASILSGPGDNEQFF
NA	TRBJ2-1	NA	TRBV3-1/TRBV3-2	TGTGCCAGCAGCCAAGATTCGAGCAGGGATGAGCAGTTCTTC	CASSQDSSRDEQFF
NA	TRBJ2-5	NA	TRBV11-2	TGTGCCAGCAGCCCAGGAGGGGGCGCAGAGACCCAGTACTTC	CASSPGGGAETQYF
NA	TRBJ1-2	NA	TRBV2	TGTGCCAGCAGTGTTCATTTATCCGGGACTAACTATGGCTACACCTTC	CASSVHLSGTNYGYTF
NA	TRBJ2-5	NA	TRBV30	TGTGCCTGGAGTGTACGTCTAGGCGAGACCCAGTACTTC	CAWSVRLGETQYF
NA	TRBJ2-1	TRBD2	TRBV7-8	TGTGCCAGCAGCTTAAAGGGACTAGCGGGGTTGACGACCTACAATGAGCAGTTCTTC	CASSLKGLAGLTTYNEQFF
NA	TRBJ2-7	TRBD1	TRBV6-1	TGTGCCAGCAGTGAATGGGCAGGGGGAGACTCCTACGAGCAGTACTTC	CASSEWAGGDSYEQYF
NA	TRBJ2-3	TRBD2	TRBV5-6	TGTGCCAGCAGCCCTGGGACTAGCGGGGGGATCATCAGCACAGATACGCAGTATTTT	CASSPGTSGGIISTDTQYF
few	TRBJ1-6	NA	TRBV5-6	TGTGCCAGCAGCTTGGTCACTTCGCGCTCAGGGTATAATTCACCCCTCCACTTT	CASSLVTSRSGYNSPLHF
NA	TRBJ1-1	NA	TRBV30	TGTGCCTGCAGCCGGACAGCGAACACTGAAGCTTTCTTT	CACSRTANTEAFF
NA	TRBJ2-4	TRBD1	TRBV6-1	TGTGCCAGCAGTGAAGGGGCAGGGGGAGCCAAAAACATTCAGTACTTC	CASSEGAGGAKNIQYF
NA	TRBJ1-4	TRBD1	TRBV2	TGTGCCAGCAGTGACGGGACAGGGGCAAAACTGTTTTTT	CASSDGTGAKLFF
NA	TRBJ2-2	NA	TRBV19	TGTGCCAGTCCCCTTAGGGGACATACTACCGGTACCGGGGAGCTGTTTTTT	CASPLRGHTTGTGELFF
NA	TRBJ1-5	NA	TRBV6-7	TGTGCCAGCAACCCGGGGGGGAAGGGCAATCAGCCCCAGCATTTT	CASNPGGKGNQPQHF
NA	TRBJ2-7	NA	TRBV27	TGTGCCAGCAGTTTACAGACCGAGGCCTACGAGCAGTACTTC	CASSLQTEAYEQYF
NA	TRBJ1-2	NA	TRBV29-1	TGCAGCGTTGGAGGCAGGGAATATGGCTACACCTTC	CSVGGREYGYTF
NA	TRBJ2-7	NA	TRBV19	TGTGCCAGTAGTAGCAGGGGGGACGAGCAGTACTTC	CASSSRGDEQYF
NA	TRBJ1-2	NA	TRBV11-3	TGTGCCAGCAGCTTATTCTCAGGGGCTAGCGGAGGCTACACCTTC	CASSLFSGASGGYTF
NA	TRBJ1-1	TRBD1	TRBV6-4	TGTGCCAGCAAAGGGACAGGGGACTTGGGCACTGAAGCTTTCTTT	CASKGTGDLGTEAFF
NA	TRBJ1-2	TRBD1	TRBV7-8	TGTGCCAGCAGCTCTGGACAGGGTTCGGGATATGGCTACACCTTC	CASSSGQGSGYGYTF
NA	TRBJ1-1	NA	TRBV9	TGTGCCACCCGAGGGCCTTTCGACACTGAAGCTTTCTTT	CATRGPFDTEAFF
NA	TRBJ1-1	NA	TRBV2	TGTGCCAGCAGTGTGAGGACTTCGAACACTGAAGCTTTCTTT	CASSVRTSNTEAFF
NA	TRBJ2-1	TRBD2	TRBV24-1	TGTGCCACCAGTTCTAGCGGTGCGGGCAATGAGCAGTTCTTC	CATSSSGAGNEQFF
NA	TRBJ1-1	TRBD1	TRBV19	TGTGCCAGTAGTAATGCACAGGGGGCTTTCTTT	CASSNAQGAFF